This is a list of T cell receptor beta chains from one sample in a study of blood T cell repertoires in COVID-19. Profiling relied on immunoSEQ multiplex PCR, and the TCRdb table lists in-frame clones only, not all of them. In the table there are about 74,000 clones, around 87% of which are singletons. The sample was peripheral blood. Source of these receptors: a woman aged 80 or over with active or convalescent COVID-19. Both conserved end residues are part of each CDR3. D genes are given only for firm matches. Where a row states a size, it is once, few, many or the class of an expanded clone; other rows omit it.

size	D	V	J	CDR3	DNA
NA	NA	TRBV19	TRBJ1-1	CASSIRQMNTEAFF	TGTGCCAGTAGTATCCGACAGATGAACACTGAAGCTTTCTTT
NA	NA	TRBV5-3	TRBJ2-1	CARSMDSLYNEQFF	TGTGCCAGAAGCATGGACAGCCTTTACAATGAGCAGTTCTTC
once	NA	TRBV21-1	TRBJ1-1	CASSKAKGGSTEAFF	TGTGCCAGCAGCAAAGCGAAGGGAGGGAGCACTGAAGCTTTCTTT
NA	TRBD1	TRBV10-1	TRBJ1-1	CASSKRDRGTEAFF	TGCGCCAGCAGTAAGCGAGACAGGGGAACTGAAGCTTTCTTT
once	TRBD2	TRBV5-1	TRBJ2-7	CASSWTSGAGYEQYF	TGCGCCAGCAGCTGGACTAGCGGGGCGGGGTACGAGCAGTACTTC
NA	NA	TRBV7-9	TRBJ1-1	CASGHRGGTTEAFF	TGTGCCAGCGGCCACCGGGGGGGGACCACTGAAGCTTTCTTT
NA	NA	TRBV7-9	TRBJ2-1	CASSHEPGGRKQFF	TGTGCCAGCAGCCACGAGCCAGGGGGGCGAAAGCAGTTCTTC
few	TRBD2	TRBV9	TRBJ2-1	CASSVVAGANTNEQFF	TGTGCCAGCAGCGTAGTAGCGGGGGCCAACACAAATGAGCAGTTCTTC
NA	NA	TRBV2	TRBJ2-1	CASSFRNEQFF	TGTGCCAGCAGTTTCCGGAATGAGCAGTTCTTC
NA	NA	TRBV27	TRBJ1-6	CASSRGQPDNSPLHF	TGTGCCAGCAGCCGAGGACAGCCTGATAATTCACCCCTCCACTTT
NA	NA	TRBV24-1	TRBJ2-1	CATSVGTAGKQFF	TGTGCCACCAGTGTAGGGACGGCGGGGAAGCAGTTCTTC
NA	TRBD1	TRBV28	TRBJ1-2	CASIPGTADWGYTF	TGTGCCAGCATCCCCGGGACAGCAGATTGGGGCTACACCTTC
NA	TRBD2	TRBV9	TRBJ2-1	CASSVDSAGEYNEQFF	TGTGCCAGCAGCGTAGATTCAGCGGGGGAATACAATGAGCAGTTCTTC
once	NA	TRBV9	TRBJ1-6	CASSVGLSSYNSPLHF	TGTGCCAGCAGCGTTGGACTTAGCTCCTATAATTCACCCCTCCACTTT
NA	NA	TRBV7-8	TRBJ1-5	CASSSEAGSRPQHF	TGTGCCAGCAGCTCCGAGGCAGGGTCTAGGCCCCAGCATTTT
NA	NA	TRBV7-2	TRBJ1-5	CASSLEAGGNQPQHF	TGTGCCAGCAGCTTAGAGGCAGGTGGAAATCAGCCCCAGCATTTT
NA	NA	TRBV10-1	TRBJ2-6	CASSIKLVSGANVLTF	TGCGCCAGCTCCATTAAGTTAGTCTCTGGGGCCAACGTCCTGACTTTC
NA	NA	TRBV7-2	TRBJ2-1	CASSLAGSGVPNEQFF	TGTGCCAGCAGCTTAGCCGGTTCCGGAGTCCCGAATGAGCAGTTCTTC
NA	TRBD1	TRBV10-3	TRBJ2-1	CASTLGPRTGVDNEQFF	TGTGCCTCCACCCTAGGACCCAGGACAGGGGTAGACAATGAGCAGTTCTTC
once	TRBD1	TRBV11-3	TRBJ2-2	CASSPRTGNPGELFF	TGTGCCAGCAGCCCCCGGACAGGGAATCCCGGGGAGCTGTTTTTT
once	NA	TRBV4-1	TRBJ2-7	CASSQALLDRKVDEQYF	TGCGCCAGCAGCCAAGCTCTGCTGGACAGAAAAGTTGACGAGCAGTACTTC
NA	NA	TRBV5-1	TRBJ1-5	CASSPQASGGNQPQHF	TGCGCCAGCAGCCCCCAAGCGTCAGGGGGCAATCAGCCCCAGCATTTT
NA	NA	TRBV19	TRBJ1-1	CASSIGQGYEAFF	TGTGCCAGTAGTATAGGGCAGGGGTATGAAGCTTTCTTT
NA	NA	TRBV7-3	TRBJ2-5	CASSLEGGETQYF	TGTGCCAGCAGCTTAGAGGGTGGGGAGACCCAGTACTTC
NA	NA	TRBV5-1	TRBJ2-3	CASSYRGHTDTQYF	TGCGCCAGCAGCTACCGGGGACATACTGATACGCAGTATTTT
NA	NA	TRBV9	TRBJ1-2	CASSVGTEAYGYTF	TGTGCCAGCAGCGTAGGGACGGAGGCCTATGGCTACACCTTC
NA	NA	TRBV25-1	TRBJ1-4	CASSEPGTNEKLFF	TGTGCCAGCAGTGAACCCGGGACTAATGAAAAACTGTTTTTT
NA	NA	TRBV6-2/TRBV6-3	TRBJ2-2	CASSYLGGGNTGELFF	TGTGCCAGCAGTTACCTCGGAGGGGGCAACACCGGGGAGCTGTTTTTT
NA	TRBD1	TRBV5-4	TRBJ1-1	CASSLAPRPGTGGLEAFF	TGTGCCAGCAGCTTGGCCCCCCGCCCGGGGACAGGGGGGCTCGAAGCTTTCTTT
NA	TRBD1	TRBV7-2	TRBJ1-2	CASSFGTGDLNGYTF	TGTGCCAGCAGCTTCGGGACAGGGGATTTGAACGGCTACACCTTC
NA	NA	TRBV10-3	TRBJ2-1	CAIDSELGGNEQFF	TGTGCCATCGACTCAGAGCTTGGCGGCAATGAGCAGTTCTTC
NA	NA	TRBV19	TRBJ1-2	CASRITGYGYTF	TGTGCCAGTAGGATAACGGGCTATGGCTACACCTTC
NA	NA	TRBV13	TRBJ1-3	CASQRGGDFGNTIYF	TGTGCCAGCCAGCGCGGCGGGGACTTTGGAAACACCATATATTTT
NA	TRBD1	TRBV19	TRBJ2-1	CASRSRGQNEQFF	TGTGCCAGTAGGTCCAGGGGGCAGAATGAGCAGTTCTTC
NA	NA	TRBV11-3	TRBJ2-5	CASSPPLQETQYF	TGTGCCAGCTCGCCCCCACTCCAAGAGACCCAGTACTTC
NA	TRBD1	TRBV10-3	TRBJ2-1	CAIKTGTDNEQFF	TGTGCCATCAAAACTGGGACAGACAATGAGCAGTTCTTC
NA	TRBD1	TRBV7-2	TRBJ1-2	CASSPGQTSVYGYTF	TGTGCCAGCAGCCCGGGACAGACTTCGGTCTATGGCTACACCTTC
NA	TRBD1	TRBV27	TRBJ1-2	CASGGTGAGGYTF	TGTGCCAGCGGAGGGACAGGGGCCGGAGGCTACACCTTC
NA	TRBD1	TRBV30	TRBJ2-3	CAWSVGTGGRTDTQYF	TGTGCCTGGAGTGTGGGGACAGGGGGACGCACAGATACGCAGTATTTT
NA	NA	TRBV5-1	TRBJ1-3	CASSLAETQGGNTIYF	TGCGCCAGCAGCTTGGCAGAGACCCAGGGAGGAAACACCATATATTTT
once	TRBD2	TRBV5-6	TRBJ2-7	CASLNLAGQIFPYEQYF	TGTGCCAGCCTAAACTTAGCGGGACAAATTTTCCCCTACGAGCAGTACTTC
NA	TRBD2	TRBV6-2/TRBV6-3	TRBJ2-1	CASSFRASGVNEQFF	TGTGCCAGCAGTTTCCGGGCTAGCGGGGTCAATGAGCAGTTCTTC
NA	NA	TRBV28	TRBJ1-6	CASTPHSSYNSPLHF	TGTGCCAGCACCCCTCACAGCTCCTATAATTCACCCCTCCACTTT
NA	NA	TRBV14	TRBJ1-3	CASSQAHPSSGNTIYF	TGTGCCAGCAGCCAAGCCCACCCGAGCTCTGGAAACACCATATATTTT
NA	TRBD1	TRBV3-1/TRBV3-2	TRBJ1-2	CASSPTGQGIYGYTF	TGTGCCAGCAGCCCGACGGGACAGGGCATCTATGGCTACACCTTC
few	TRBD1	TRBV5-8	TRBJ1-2	CASHQRTGRVNYGYTF	TGTGCCAGCCACCAGAGGACAGGGAGAGTAAACTATGGCTACACCTTC
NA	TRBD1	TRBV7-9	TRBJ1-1	CASSRRTGGTEAFF	TGTGCCAGCAGCCGACGGACAGGGGGCACTGAAGCTTTCTTT
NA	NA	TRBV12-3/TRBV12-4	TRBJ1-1	CASSSDGLSAFF	TGTGCCAGCAGCAGCGACGGCTTGTCTGCTTTCTTT
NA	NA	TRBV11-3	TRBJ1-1	CASSAEVNTEAFF	TGTGCCAGCAGCGCAGAAGTAAACACTGAAGCTTTCTTT
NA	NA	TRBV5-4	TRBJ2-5	CASSPQTVQETQYF	TGTGCCAGCAGCCCGCAAACAGTCCAAGAGACCCAGTACTTC
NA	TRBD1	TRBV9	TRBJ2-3	CASSVTAGTGGTDTQYF	TGTGCCAGCAGCGTTACCGCCGGGACAGGGGGCACAGATACGCAGTATTTT
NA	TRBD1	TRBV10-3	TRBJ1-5	CAISTTGGSNQPQHF	TGTGCCATCAGTACGACAGGGGGGAGCAATCAGCCCCAGCATTTT
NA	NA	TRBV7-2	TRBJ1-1	CASSSQGGYTEAFF	TGTGCCAGCAGCTCTCAGGGAGGGTACACTGAAGCTTTCTTT
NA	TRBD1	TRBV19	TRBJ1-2	CASSLTGTAVNYGYTF	TGTGCCAGTAGCCTCACGGGGACAGCAGTTAACTATGGCTACACCTTC
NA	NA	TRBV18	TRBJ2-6	CASSPPGQPSGANVLTF	TGTGCCAGCTCACCACCGGGACAACCCTCTGGGGCCAACGTCCTGACTTTC
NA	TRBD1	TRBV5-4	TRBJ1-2	CASSWDRGVFAYTF	TGTGCCAGCAGCTGGGACAGGGGAGTTTTCGCCTACACCTTC
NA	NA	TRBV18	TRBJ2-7	CASSPRGYEQYF	TGTGCCAGCTCACCCCGGGGCTACGAGCAGTACTTC